This T cell receptor (beta chain) appears in the sequencing data of a study of blood T cells in healthy people across ages. Study-level findings and limits: A greater number of naive CD4+ cells and higher diversity distinguished long-lived donors from aged donors.

This clonotype has just a few counts. Its antigen is still unknown. A sample-barcoded 5' primer and a J-beta primer mix were used in a second PCR of roughly 6 to 11 cycles. TCRdb re-called the 5' RACE reads through MiXCR, storing one row per CDR3 protein. The table shows roughly 800,000 distinct CDR3 sequences, with 25% occurring only once. Germline assignment: CDR1 LGHDT and CDR2 YNNKEL (reference sequence). The CDR3 is made up of 13 amino acids. Trimming removed 5 bases from V and 5 bases from J, with 12 bases in between. The data also belong to a second study, concerning T cells of mothers and their children.

J is TRBJ2-5 and V is TRBV3-1; no clear D gene. The specimen was blood. The TCR originated in a boy aged 5 to 17 in good health. CDR3 DNA sequence: TGTGCCAGCAGCGAGGCTAGATCGGAGACCCAGTACTTC. Translation: CASSEARSETQYF.